This is a list of T cell receptor beta chains from one sample in a study of blood T cell repertoires in COVID-19. The data were produced by immunoSEQ multiplex PCR, yet TCRdb's version contains in-frame clones alone and is incomplete. The table includes about 180,000 clones, roughly four fifths detected once. Material: peripheral blood. Receptors were obtained from a woman aged 70-85 years with COVID-19, enrolled during active disease. Both conserved end residues are part of each CDR3. Each record gives: V gene, J gene, D gene, clone size, CDR3 DNA, CDR3 protein. The D gene is left open where the match is weak. A clone size is listed for some rows: how often the clone was seen (once, few, many), or a class if it is expanded.

TRBV10-3,TRBJ2-1,TRBD2,NA,TGTGCCATCAGGGGACTAGCGGGACCCACCGCAAAAAACCAGCAGTTCTTC,CAIRGLAGPTAKNQQFF
TRBV2,TRBJ1-5,TRBD1,once,TGTGCCAGCCGTGGACAGGGGGGCAATCAGCCCCAGCATTTT,CASRGQGGNQPQHF
TRBV13,TRBJ1-2,TRBD1,once,TGTGCCAGCAGCTTGGACGGGACAGTGGTCTATGGCTACACCTTC,CASSLDGTVVYGYTF
TRBV7-2,TRBJ2-5,TRBD2,NA,TGTGCCAGCAGCTTAGTATCGCTAGCGGGAGGCCAAGAGACCCAGTACTTC,CASSLVSLAGGQETQYF
TRBV20-1,TRBJ2-5,NA,NA,TGCAGTGCTAGTCCCCCGGGGGACCGGGGGACCCAGTACTTC,CSASPPGDRGTQYF
TRBV5-4,TRBJ2-7,TRBD2,NA,TGTGCCAGCAGCGTGATAGCGGGAGGGCCCTACGAGCAGTACTTC,CASSVIAGGPYEQYF
TRBV5-4,TRBJ2-3,NA,NA,TGTGCCACCCAGGGGCGGGTCCAGGGGGATACGCAGTATTTT,CATQGRVQGDTQYF
TRBV28,TRBJ2-7,NA,NA,TGTGCCAGCAGTTTAGGCAGCTCCTACGAGCAGTACTTC,CASSLGSSYEQYF
TRBV7-2,TRBJ2-4,TRBD2,once,TGTGCCAGCAGCTCAGTAGCGCGGCGGGGGAACATTCAGTACTTC,CASSSVARRGNIQYF
TRBV5-4,TRBJ2-1,TRBD2,NA,TGTGCCAGCAGCTCGGGACTAGCGGGAGGAGTTGAGCAGTTCTTC,CASSSGLAGGVEQFF
TRBV9,TRBJ2-7,NA,NA,TGTGCCAGCAGCGTAGGCCCCCCCACAGGGTCCGCCTACGAGCAGTACTTC,CASSVGPPTGSAYEQYF
TRBV9,TRBJ2-4,TRBD2,NA,TGTGCCAGCAGCCCCAGTGGGGCGGCGGGAGGGGTTAGCTTTCAGTACTTC,CASSPSGAAGGVSFQYF
TRBV7-2,TRBJ2-1,TRBD2,few,TGTGCCAGCAGCCTAAGGACTAGCGGGGTCTCCTACAATGAGCAGTTCTTC,CASSLRTSGVSYNEQFF
TRBV4-3,TRBJ2-7,NA,few,TGCGCCAGCAGCCAAGATAGGACGGGGATCCCCCTCGAGCAGTACTTC,CASSQDRTGIPLEQYF
TRBV7-6,TRBJ2-6,TRBD1,once,TGTGCCAGCAGCCCCCTACAGGGGGGTGGGGCCAACGTCCTGACTTTC,CASSPLQGGGANVLTF
TRBV30,TRBJ1-3,NA,NA,TGTGCCTGGAGAAAAACAGTCTTTTCTGGAAACACCATATATTTT,CAWRKTVFSGNTIYF
TRBV5-1,TRBJ2-1,NA,NA,TGCGCCAGCAGCTTCAGGGATGAGCAGTTCTTC,CASSFRDEQFF
TRBV28,TRBJ2-7,TRBD2,NA,TGTGCCAGCAGTTTAGTATGGCGGGGGGCTGGCGAGCAGTACTTC,CASSLVWRGAGEQYF
TRBV19,TRBJ1-5,NA,NA,TGTGCCAGTAGTATTGGGCAGCATGGCCATCAGCCCCAGCATTTT,CASSIGQHGHQPQHF
TRBV19,TRBJ1-5,NA,NA,TGTGCCAGTAGTCCCCTGGGCCAGTCCAATCAGCCCCAGCATTTT,CASSPLGQSNQPQHF
TRBV7-8,TRBJ2-1,TRBD2,NA,TGTGCCAGCAGCTTGCCCGGGCCTAGCGGCGGACTCGGGAATGAGCAGTTCTTC,CASSLPGPSGGLGNEQFF
TRBV6-6,TRBJ1-2,TRBD1,NA,TGTGCCAGCAGTTACTCGGGGGACAGGGAGGGCTACACCTTC,CASSYSGDREGYTF
TRBV6-5,TRBJ2-1,NA,NA,TGTGCCAGCAGGGACGGTGGCGGGAAGGAGCAGTTCTTC,CASRDGGGKEQFF
TRBV5-1,TRBJ1-4,TRBD1,NA,TGCGCCAGCAGCTTGGGGACAGGGGGTGGAGAACTGTTTTTT,CASSLGTGGGELFF
TRBV7-2,TRBJ2-3,NA,NA,TGTGCCAGCAGCAAAGTTAACGCGGACACAGATACGCAGTATTTT,CASSKVNADTDTQYF
TRBV29-1,TRBJ1-1,TRBD1,NA,TGCAGCGTTGGACAGGGATACACTGAAGCTTTCTTT,CSVGQGYTEAFF
TRBV7-3,TRBJ2-1,TRBD2,NA,TGTGCCAGCAGCCTACTAGCGTGGAATGAGCAGTTCTTC,CASSLLAWNEQFF
TRBV28,TRBJ2-5,TRBD1,NA,TGTGCCAGCAGTTTAACCCGTAACGGGACAGGGGGCCCGTACCAAGAGACCCAGTACTTC,CASSLTRNGTGGPYQETQYF
TRBV19,TRBJ2-5,NA,NA,TGTGCCAGTTCGGACATAAGGGAGACCCAGTACTTC,CASSDIRETQYF
TRBV28,TRBJ2-4,TRBD2,NA,TGTGCCAGCAGTGAGACAAGCGGGGGAAACATTCAGTACTTC,CASSETSGGNIQYF
TRBV28,TRBJ2-3,TRBD2,NA,TGTGCCAGCAGCTTAAGCGGGGTGGGGTCCACAGATACGCAGTATTTT,CASSLSGVGSTDTQYF
TRBV28,TRBJ2-4,NA,once,TGTGCCAGCAGTTCCTCTTCAGGCGTAGCCAAAAACATTCAGTACTTC,CASSSSSGVAKNIQYF
TRBV2,TRBJ2-1,TRBD2,once,TGTGCCAGCTCATGGACTAGCGGCTACAATGAGCAGTTCTTC,CASSWTSGYNEQFF
TRBV30,TRBJ2-7,NA,once,TGTGCCTGGAGACGGGGCTCCTACGAGCAGTACTTC,CAWRRGSYEQYF
TRBV9,TRBJ2-1,NA,NA,TGTGCCAGCAGCGTATCTCTGAGCTCCTACAATGAGCAGTTCTTC,CASSVSLSSYNEQFF
TRBV29-1,TRBJ2-7,NA,NA,TGCAGCGTTGTGGCGGGACAGTACCGAGAGTACTTC,CSVVAGQYREYF
TRBV28,TRBJ2-7,NA,NA,TGTGCCAGCAGGCCTCAGGGCTCATACTACTACGAGCAGTACTTC,CASRPQGSYYYEQYF
TRBV11-3,TRBJ2-1,NA,once,TGTGCCAGCAGCTTGAACAGGTACAATGAGCAGTTCTTC,CASSLNRYNEQFF
TRBV11-2,TRBJ1-4,NA,few,TGTGCCAGCAGCTCGCGAACTGCAACTAATGAAAAACTGTTTTTT,CASSSRTATNEKLFF
TRBV28,TRBJ1-5,TRBD1,NA,TGTGCCAGCAGCCCCCCATGGACAGGGGGCTCGGGCGGTCAGCCCCAGCATTTT,CASSPPWTGGSGGQPQHF
TRBV30,TRBJ2-7,TRBD2,NA,TGTGCCTGGAGTGGATCTAGCGGGAGGAGAGGAGAGCAGTACTTC,CAWSGSSGRRGEQYF
TRBV28,TRBJ2-7,NA,NA,TGTGCCAGTCTTGGCGGTAGCTCCTACGAGCAGTACTTC,CASLGGSSYEQYF
TRBV5-1,TRBJ2-2,TRBD2,NA,TGCGCCAGCAGCGCGGCGGGAGGCCACGAGCTGTTTTTT,CASSAAGGHELFF
TRBV4-1,TRBJ2-7,TRBD2,NA,TGCGCCAGCAGCCAGCCGGGGGGTAGGGACGAGCAGTACTTC,CASSQPGGRDEQYF
TRBV5-1,TRBJ2-1,TRBD2,NA,TGCGCCAGCAGCAGAAGGACTAGGGGCAATGAGCAGTTCTTC,CASSRRTRGNEQFF
TRBV5-1,TRBJ2-5,TRBD2,NA,TGCGCCAGCAGCTTAGGGCCCGGGGGGGCTGAGACCCAGTACTTC,CASSLGPGGAETQYF
TRBV6-6,TRBJ2-5,TRBD2,NA,TGTGCCGGCGGGACTAGCTTTTTTTTCCAGTACTTC,CAGGTSFFFQYF
TRBV30,TRBJ1-5,NA,NA,TGTGCCTGGAGTGTACTAGAGAATCAGCCCCAGCATTTT,CAWSVLENQPQHF
TRBV2,TRBJ1-5,NA,NA,TGTGCCTCCCGGGGGGACCAGCCCCAGCATTTT,CASRGDQPQHF
TRBV6-5,TRBJ1-5,TRBD1,few,TGTGCCAGCTCAGGACAGGGGGGAGGCACTCAGCCCCAGCATTTT,CASSGQGGGTQPQHF
TRBV30,TRBJ2-7,TRBD1,NA,TGTGCCTGGAAAGGGACAGGGATTTTCAACGAGCAGTACTTC,CAWKGTGIFNEQYF
TRBV19,TRBJ2-5,NA,NA,TGTGCCAGCAGGGCGGTAGGGCAAGAGACCCAGTACTTC,CASRAVGQETQYF